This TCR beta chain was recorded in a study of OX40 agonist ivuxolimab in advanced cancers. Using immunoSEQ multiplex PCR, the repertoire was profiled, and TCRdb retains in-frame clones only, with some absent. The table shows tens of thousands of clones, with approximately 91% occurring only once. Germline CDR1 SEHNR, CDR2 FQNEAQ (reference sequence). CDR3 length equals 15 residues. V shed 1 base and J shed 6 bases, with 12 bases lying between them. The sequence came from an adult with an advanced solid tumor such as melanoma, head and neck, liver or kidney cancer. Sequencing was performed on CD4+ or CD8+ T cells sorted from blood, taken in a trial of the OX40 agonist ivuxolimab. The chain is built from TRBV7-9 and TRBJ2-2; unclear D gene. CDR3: CASSLDNLLAGELFF. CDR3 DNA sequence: TGTGCCAGCAGCTTAGACAATCTCCTGGCCGGGGAGCTGTTTTTT.